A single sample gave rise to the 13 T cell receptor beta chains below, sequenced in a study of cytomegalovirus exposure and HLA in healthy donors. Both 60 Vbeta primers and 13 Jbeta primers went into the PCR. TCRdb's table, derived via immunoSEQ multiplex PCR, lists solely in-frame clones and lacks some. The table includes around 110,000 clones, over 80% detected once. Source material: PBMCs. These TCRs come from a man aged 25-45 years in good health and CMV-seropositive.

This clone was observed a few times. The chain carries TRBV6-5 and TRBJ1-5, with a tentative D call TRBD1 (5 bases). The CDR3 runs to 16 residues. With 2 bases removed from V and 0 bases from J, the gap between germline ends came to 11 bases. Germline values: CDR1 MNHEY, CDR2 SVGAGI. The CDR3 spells CASSYGARNSNQPQHF. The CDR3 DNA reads TGTGCCAGCAGTTACGGGGCCCGAAATAGCAATCAGCCCCAGCATTTT.

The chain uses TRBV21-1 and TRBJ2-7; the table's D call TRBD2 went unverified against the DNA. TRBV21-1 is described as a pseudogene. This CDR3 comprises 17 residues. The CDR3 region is CASSKAPGILGSYEQYF. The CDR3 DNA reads TGTGCCAGCAGCAAAGCGCCGGGGATTCTGGGCTCCTACGAGCAGTACTTC.

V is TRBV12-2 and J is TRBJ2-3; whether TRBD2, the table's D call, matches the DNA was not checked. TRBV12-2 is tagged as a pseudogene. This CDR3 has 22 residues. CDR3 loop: CASRFDYDSGGFTRSSTDTQYF. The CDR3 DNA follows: TGTGCAAGTCGCTTCGATTACGATAGCGGGGGGTTCACACGGTCTAGCACAGATACGCAGTATTTT.

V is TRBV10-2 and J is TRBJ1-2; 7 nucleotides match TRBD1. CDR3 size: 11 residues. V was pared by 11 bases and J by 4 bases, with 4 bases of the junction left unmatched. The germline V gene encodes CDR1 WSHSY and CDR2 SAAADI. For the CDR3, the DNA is TGCGCCTCGGGACAGACCTATGGCTACACCTTC. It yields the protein CASGQTYGYTF.

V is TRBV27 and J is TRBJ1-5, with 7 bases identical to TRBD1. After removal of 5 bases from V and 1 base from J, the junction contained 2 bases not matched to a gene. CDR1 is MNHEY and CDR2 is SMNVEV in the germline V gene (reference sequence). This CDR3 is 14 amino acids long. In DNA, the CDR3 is TGTGCCAGCAGTCGACAGGGAAGCAATCAGCCCCAGCATTTT. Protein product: CASSRQGSNQPQHF.

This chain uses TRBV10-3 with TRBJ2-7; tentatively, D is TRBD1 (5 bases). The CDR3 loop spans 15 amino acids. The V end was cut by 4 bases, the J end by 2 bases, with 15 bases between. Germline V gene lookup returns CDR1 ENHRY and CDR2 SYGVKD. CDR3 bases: TGTGCCATCAGTGTGCAGGGATTGGGGCCCTACGAGCAGTACTTC. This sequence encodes CAISVQGLGPYEQYF.

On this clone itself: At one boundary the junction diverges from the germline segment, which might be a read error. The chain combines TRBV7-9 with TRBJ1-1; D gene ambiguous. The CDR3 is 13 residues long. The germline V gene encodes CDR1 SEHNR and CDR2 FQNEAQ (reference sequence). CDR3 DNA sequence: TGTTCCAGCAGCTTAGCCGGGAACACTGAAGCTTTCTTT. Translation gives CSSSLAGNTEAFF.

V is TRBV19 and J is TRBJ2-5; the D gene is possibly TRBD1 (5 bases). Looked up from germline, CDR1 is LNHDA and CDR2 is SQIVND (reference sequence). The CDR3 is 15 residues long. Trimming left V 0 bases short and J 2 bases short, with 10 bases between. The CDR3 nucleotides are TGTGCCAGTAGTATAGATCAAACAGGACAAGAGACCCAGTACTTC. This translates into CASSIDQTGQETQYF. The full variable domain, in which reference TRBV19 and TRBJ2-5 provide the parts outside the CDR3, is DGGITQSPKYLFRKEGQNVTLSCEQNLNHDAMYWYRQDPGQGLRLIYYSQIVNDFQKGDIAEGYSVSREKKESFPLTVTSAQKNPTAFYLCASSIDQTGQETQYFGPGTRLLVL.

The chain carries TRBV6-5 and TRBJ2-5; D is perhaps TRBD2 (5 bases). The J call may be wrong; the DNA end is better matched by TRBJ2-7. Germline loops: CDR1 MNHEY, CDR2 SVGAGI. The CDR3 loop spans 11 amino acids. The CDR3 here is CASNGVYEQYF. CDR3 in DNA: TGTGCCAGCAACGGGGTCTACGAGCAGTACTTC.

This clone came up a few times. Written as DNA, the CDR3 is TGTGCCAGCAGCTTAAGTCCGGGATCAGCCGGGGAGCTGTTTTTT. Translated, it gives CASSLSPGSAGELFF. The rearrangement links TRBV7-3 to TRBJ2-2; a weak D match, TRBD2 (5 bases). This CDR3 region has 15 residues. Trimming took 1 base from V and 6 from J, leaving 12 bases between them. Germline values: CDR1 SGHTA, CDR2 FQGTGA.

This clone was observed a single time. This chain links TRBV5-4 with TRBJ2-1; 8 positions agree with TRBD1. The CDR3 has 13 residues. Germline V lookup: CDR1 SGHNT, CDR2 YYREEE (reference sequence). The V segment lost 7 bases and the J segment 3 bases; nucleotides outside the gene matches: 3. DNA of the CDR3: TGTGCCAGCTCCGGGACAGGCTACAATGAGCAGTTCTTC. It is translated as CASSGTGYNEQFF.

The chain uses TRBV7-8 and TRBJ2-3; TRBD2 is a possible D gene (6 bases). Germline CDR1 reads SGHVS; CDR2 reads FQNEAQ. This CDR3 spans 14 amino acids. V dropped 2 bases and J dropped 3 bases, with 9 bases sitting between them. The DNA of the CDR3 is TGTGCCAGCAGCTTATTTAGCGGTACAGATACGCAGTATTTT. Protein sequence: CASSLFSGTDTQYF.

The CDR3 region has the DNA TGTGCCACCAGCCTCGATGCATACGAGCAGTACTTC. It translates to CATSLDAYEQYF. The chain recombines TRBV15 with TRBJ2-5; no clear D gene. The end of the DNA aligns better with TRBJ2-7, so the J call may be wrong. Per germline, CDR1 LNHNV and CDR2 YYDKDF (reference sequence). This CDR3 contains 12 residues.